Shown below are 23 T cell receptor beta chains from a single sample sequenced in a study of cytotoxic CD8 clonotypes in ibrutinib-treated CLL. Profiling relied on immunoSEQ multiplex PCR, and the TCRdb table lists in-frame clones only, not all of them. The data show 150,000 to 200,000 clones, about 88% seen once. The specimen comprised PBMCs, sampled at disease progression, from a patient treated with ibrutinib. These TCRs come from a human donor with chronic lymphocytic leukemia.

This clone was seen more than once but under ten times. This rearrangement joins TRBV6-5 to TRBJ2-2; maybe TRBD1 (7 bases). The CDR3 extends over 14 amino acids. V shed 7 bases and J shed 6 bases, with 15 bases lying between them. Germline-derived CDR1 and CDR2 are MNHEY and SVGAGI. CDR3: CASTYARGAGELFF. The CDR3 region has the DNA TGTGCCAGCACATACGCCAGGGGGGCCGGGGAGCTGTTTTTT.

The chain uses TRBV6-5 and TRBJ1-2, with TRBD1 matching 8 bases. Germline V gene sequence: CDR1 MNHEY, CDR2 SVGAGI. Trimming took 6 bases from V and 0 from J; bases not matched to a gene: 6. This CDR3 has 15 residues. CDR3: CASSPQGVANYGYTF. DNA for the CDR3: TGTGCCAGCAGCCCACAGGGGGTGGCTAACTATGGCTACACCTTC.

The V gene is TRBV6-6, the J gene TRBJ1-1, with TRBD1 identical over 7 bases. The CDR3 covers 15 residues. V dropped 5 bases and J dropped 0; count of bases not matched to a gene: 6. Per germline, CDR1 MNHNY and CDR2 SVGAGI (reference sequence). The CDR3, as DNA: TGTGCCAGCAGTGCGACAGGGCGCATGAACACTGAAGCTTTCTTT. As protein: CASSATGRMNTEAFF.

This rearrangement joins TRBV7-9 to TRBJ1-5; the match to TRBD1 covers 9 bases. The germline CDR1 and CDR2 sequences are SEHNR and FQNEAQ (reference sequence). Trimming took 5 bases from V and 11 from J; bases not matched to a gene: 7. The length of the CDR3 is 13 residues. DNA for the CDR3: TGTGCCAGCAGCCCTTCGGGGGACAGGGCCCAGCATTTT. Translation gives CASSPSGDRAQHF.

CDR3 sequence: CASRSLAGITDTQYF. CDR3 coding DNA: TGCGCCAGCAGATCTCTAGCGGGGATCACAGATACGCAGTATTTT. V is TRBV5-1 and J is TRBJ2-3, with TRBD2 identical over 9 bases. The CDR3 has 15 amino acids. CDR1 is SGHRS, CDR2 YFSETQ, per germline. Trimming removed 5 bases from V and 2 bases from J; junction bases left unmatched: 6. Drawing the rest from reference TRBV5-1 and TRBJ2-3, the complete variable domain is KAGVTQTPRYLIKTRGQQVTLSCSPISGHRSVSWYQQTPGQGLQFLFEYFSETQRNKGNFPGRFSGRQFSNSRSEMNVSTLELGDSALYLCASRSLAGITDTQYFGPGTRLTVL.

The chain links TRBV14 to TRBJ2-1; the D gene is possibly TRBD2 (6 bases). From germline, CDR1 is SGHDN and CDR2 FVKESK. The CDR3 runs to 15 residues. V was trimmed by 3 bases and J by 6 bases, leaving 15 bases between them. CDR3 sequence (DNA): TGTGCCAGCAGCCAGAGACCGGGACTTCTCAATGAGCAGTTCTTC. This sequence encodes CASSQRPGLLNEQFF.

The CDR3: CAWRSKLGGPDTQYF. The CDR3 DNA sequence: TGTGCCTGGAGGTCCAAATTGGGGGGGCCAGATACGCAGTATTTT. The V gene is TRBV30, the J gene TRBJ2-3, with D possibly TRBD2 on 7 matching bases. The germline CDR1 and CDR2 sequences are GTSNPN and SVGIG (reference sequence). The CDR3 spans 15 residues. The germline V and J ends were trimmed by 3 bases and 4 bases, with 17 bases remaining between them.

CDR3 loop: CASSLTGEAFF. The CDR3 nucleotides read TGTGCCAGTAGTTTGACAGGGGAGGCTTTCTTT. This chain joins TRBV19 and TRBJ1-1, with TRBD1 matching 8 bases. J lost 11 bases, V lost 5 bases, and 4 bases had no gene match. Germline V gene lookup returns CDR1 LNHDA and CDR2 SQIVND (reference sequence). This CDR3 has 11 amino acids.

This CDR3 is CASSVEREGFHEQFF. The CDR3 DNA reads TGTGCCAGCAGTGTAGAGCGGGAGGGGTTCCATGAGCAGTTCTTC. The gene calls are TRBV7-6 and TRBJ2-1; 10 positions match TRBD2. CDR1 is SGHVS and CDR2 is FNYEAQ in the germline V gene. V was clipped by 6 bases and J by 8 bases; unmatched bases: 10. This CDR3 has 15 amino acids.

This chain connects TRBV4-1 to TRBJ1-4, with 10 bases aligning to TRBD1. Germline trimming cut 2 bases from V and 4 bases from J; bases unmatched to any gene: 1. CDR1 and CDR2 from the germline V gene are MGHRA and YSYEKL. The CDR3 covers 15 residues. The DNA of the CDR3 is TGCGCCAGCAGCCAACGGACAGGGGGTAATGAAAAACTGTTTTTT. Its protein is CASSQRTGGNEKLFF.

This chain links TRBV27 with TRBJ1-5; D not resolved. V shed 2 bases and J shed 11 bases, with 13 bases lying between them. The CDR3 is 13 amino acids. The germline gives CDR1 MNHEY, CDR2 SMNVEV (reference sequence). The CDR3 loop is CASSLAWGSSQHF. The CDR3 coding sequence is TGTGCCAGCAGTTTAGCCTGGGGATCGTCCCAGCATTTT.

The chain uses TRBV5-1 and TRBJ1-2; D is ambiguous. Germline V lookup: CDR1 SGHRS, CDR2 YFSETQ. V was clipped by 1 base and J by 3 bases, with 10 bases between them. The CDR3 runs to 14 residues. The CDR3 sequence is CASSLLGLYYGYTF. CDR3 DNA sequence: TGCGCCAGCAGCTTGTTAGGACTGTACTATGGCTACACCTTC.

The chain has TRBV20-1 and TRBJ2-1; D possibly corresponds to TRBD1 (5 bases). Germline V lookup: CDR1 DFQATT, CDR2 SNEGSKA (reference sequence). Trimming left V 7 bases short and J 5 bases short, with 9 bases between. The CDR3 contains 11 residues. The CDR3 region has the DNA TGCAGTGTTCGCAGGGACAATGAGCAGTTCTTC. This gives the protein CSVRRDNEQFF.

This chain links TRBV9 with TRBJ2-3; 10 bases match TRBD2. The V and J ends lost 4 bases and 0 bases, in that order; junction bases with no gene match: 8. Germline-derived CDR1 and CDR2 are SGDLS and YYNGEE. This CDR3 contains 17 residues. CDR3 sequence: CASSPFRLAGSTDTQYF. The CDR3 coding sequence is TGTGCCAGCAGCCCTTTTCGACTAGCGGGTAGCACAGATACGCAGTATTTT.

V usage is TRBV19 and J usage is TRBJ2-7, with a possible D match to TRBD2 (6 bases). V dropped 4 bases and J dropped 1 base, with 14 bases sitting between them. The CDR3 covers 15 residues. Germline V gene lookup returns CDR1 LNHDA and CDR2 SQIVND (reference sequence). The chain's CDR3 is CASSTGSTRSYEQYF. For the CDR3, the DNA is TGTGCCAGTAGTACCGGGAGCACGCGGTCCTACGAGCAGTACTTC.

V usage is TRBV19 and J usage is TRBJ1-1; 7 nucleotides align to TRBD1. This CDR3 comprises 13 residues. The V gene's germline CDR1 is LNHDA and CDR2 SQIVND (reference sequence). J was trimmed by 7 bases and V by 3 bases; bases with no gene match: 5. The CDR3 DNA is TGTGCCAGTAGTATTCGACAGGGTGGTGAAGCTTTCTTT. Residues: CASSIRQGGEAFF.

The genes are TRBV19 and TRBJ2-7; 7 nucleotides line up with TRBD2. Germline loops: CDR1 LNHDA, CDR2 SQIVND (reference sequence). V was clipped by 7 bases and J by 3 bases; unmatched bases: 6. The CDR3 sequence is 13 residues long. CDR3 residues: CASTPGRGYEQYF. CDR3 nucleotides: TGTGCCAGTACCCCTGGGAGGGGCTACGAGCAGTACTTC.

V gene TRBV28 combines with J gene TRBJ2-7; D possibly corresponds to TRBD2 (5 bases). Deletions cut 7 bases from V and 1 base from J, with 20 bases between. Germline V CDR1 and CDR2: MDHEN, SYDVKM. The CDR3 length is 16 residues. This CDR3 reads CASNSYRAVGSYEQYF. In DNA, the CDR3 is TGTGCCAGCAATTCTTATCGAGCGGTGGGGTCCTACGAGCAGTACTTC.

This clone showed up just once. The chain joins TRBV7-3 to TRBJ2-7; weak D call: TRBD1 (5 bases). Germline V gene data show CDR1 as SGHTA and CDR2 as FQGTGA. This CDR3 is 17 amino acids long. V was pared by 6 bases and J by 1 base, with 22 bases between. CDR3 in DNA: TGTGCCAGCAGTCCCACCTCCCCCCAGGGTATATCCTACGAGCAGTACTTC. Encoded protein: CASSPTSPQGISYEQYF.

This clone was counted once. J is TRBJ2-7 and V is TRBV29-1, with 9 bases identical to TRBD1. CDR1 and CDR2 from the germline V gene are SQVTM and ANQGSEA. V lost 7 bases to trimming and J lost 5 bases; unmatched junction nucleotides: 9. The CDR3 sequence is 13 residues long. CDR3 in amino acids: CSAMGDRVHEQYF. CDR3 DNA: TGCAGCGCGATGGGGGACAGGGTCCACGAGCAGTACTTC.

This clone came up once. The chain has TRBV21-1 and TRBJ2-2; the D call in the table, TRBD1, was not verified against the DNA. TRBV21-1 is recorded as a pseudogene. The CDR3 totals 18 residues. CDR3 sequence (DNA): TGTGCCAGCAATAGAATAAAAGCCCCGGGACAGGTTTCAGGGGAGCTGTTTTTT. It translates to CASNRIKAPGQVSGELFF.

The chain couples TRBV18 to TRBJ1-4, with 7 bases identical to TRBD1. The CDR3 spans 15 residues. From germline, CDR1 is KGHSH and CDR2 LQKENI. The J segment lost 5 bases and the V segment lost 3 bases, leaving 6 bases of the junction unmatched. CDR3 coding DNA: TGTGCCAGCTCACCGCAGGGGACAGAGAATGAAAAACTGTTTTTT. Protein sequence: CASSPQGTENEKLFF.

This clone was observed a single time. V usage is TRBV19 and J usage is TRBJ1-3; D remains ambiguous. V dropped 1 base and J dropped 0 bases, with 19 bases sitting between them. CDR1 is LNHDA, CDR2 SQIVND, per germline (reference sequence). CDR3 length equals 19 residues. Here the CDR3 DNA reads TGTGCCAGTAGTATAGGTTTAACAGTCACCGACTACTCTGGAAACACCATATATTTT. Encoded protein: CASSIGLTVTDYSGNTIYF. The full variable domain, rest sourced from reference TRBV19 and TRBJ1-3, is DGGITQSPKYLFRKEGQNVTLSCEQNLNHDAMYWYRQDPGQGLRLIYYSQIVNDFQKGDIAEGYSVSREKKESFPLTVTSAQKNPTAFYLCASSIGLTVTDYSGNTIYFGEGSWLTVV.